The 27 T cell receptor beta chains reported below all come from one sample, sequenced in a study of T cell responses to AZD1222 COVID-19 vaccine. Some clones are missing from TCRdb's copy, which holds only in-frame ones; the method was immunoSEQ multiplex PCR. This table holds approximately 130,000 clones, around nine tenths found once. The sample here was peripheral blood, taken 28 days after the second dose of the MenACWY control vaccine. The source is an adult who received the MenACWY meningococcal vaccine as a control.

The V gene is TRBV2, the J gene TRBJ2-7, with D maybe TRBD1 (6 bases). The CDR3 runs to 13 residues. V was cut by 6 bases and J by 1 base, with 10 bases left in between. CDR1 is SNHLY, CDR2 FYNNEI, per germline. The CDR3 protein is CASRGDISYEQYV. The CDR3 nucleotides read TGTGCCAGCAGAGGGGACATTTCCTACGAGCAGTACGTC.

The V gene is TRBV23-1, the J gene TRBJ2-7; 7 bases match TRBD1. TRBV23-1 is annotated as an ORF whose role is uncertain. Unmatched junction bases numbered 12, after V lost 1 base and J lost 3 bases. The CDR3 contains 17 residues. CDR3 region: CASSQFNRQGDCYEQYF. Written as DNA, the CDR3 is TGCGCCAGCAGTCAATTCAATCGACAGGGCGATTGCTACGAGCAGTACTTC.

The CDR3 loop reads CSVTQGSYGYTF. DNA for the CDR3: TGCAGCGTCACCCAGGGGAGCTATGGCTACACCTTC. The chain links TRBV29-1 to TRBJ1-2; TRBD1 might be the D (6 bases). CDR1 SQVTM and CDR2 ANQGSEA come from the germline V gene. Between the trimmed V and J ends, which lost 6 bases and 4 bases, there was a span of 12 bases. CDR3 length: 12 amino acids.

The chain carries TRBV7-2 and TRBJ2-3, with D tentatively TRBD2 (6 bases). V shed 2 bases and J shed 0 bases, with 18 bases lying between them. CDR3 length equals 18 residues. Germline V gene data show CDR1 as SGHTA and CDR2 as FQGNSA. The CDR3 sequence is CASSLRPPWGVSTDTQYF. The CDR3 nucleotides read TGTGCCAGCAGCTTAAGGCCCCCGTGGGGGGTTAGCACAGATACGCAGTATTTT.

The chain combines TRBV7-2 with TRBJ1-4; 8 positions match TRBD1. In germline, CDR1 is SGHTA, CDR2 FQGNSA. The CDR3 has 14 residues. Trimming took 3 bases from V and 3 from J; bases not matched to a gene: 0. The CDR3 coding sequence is TGTGCCAGCAGCTTGACAGGGGCTAATGAAAAACTGTTTTTT. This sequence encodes CASSLTGANEKLFF.

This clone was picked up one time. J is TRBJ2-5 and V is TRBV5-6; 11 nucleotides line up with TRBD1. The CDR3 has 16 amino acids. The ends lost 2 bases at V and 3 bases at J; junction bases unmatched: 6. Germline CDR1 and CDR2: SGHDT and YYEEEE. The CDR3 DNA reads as TGTGCCAGCAGCTTACGGGACAGGGGGGATAAAGAGACCCAGTACTTC. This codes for CASSLRDRGDKETQYF.

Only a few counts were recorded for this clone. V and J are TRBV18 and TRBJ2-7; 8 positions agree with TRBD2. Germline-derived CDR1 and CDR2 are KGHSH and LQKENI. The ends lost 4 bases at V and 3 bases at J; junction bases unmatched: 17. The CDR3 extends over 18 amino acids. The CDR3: CASSLTGTRYIGVYEQYF. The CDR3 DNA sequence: TGTGCCAGCTCACTAACCGGGACTAGGTATATAGGTGTCTACGAGCAGTACTTC.

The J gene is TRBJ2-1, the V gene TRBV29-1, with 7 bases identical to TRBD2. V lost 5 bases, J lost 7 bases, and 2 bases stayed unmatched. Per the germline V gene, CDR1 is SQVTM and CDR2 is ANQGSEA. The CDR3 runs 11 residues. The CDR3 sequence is CSVQRGNEQFF. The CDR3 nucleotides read TGCAGCGTTCAGCGGGGAAATGAGCAGTTCTTC.

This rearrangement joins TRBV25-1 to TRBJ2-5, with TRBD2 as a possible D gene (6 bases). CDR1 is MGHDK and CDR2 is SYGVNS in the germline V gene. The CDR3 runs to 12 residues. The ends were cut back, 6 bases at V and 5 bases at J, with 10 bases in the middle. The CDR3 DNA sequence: TGTGCCAGCAGGTCGGGACTGGAGACCCAGTACTTC. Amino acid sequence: CASRSGLETQYF.

CDR3 amino acids: CASSQDGPGSSNTEAFF. The CDR3 bases are TGTGCCAGCAGCCAGGACGGACCAGGGTCGTCGAACACTGAAGCTTTCTTT. The chain recombines TRBV4-2 with TRBJ1-1; a possible D gene is TRBD1 (5 bases). This CDR3 is 17 amino acids long. The V gene lost 3 bases and the J gene lost 1 base, with 18 bases spanning the gap. CDR1 and CDR2 (germline): LGHNA, YNFKEQ.

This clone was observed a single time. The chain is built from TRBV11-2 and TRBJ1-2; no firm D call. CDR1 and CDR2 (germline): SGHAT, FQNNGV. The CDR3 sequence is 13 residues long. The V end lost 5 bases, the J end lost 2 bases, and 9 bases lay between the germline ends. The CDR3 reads CASSPDGNYGYTF. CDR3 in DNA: TGTGCCAGCAGCCCGGACGGGAACTATGGCTACACCTTC.

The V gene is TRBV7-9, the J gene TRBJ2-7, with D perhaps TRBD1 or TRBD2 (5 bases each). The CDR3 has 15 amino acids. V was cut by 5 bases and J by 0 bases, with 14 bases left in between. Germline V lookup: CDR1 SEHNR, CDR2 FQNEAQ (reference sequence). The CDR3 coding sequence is TGTGCCAGCAGCAAAACCGGGACGGGCTCCTACGAGCAGTACGTC. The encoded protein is CASSKTGTGSYEQYV.

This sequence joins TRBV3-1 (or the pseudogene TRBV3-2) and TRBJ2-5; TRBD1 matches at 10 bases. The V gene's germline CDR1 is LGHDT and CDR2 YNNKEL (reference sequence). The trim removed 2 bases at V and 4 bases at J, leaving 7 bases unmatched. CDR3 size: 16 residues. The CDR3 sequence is CASSQRRDRGLETQYF. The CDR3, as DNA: TGTGCCAGCAGCCAACGCCGGGACAGGGGTTTAGAGACCCAGTACTTC.

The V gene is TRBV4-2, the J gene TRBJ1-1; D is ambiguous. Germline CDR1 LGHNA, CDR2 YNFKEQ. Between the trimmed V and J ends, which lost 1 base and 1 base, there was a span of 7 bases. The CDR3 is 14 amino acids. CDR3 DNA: TGTGCCAGCAGCCAAGTTCAGAAGAACACTGAAGCTTTCTTT. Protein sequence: CASSQVQKNTEAFF.

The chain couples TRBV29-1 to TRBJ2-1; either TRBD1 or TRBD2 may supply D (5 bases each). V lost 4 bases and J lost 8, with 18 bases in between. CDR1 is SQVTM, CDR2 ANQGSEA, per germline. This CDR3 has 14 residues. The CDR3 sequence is CSVVLGRRRDEQFF. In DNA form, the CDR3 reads TGCAGCGTTGTTCTGGGACGCCGCAGGGATGAGCAGTTCTTC.

This CDR3 is CASSSQGAGTEAFF. The CDR3 DNA reads TGTGCCAGCTCATCACAGGGGGCAGGCACTGAAGCTTTCTTT. The rearrangement links TRBV18 to TRBJ1-1; 9 bases align to TRBD1. Trimming cost V 5 bases and J 4 bases; bases outside gene matches: 5. Germline values: CDR1 KGHSH, CDR2 LQKENI. This CDR3 is 14 amino acids long.

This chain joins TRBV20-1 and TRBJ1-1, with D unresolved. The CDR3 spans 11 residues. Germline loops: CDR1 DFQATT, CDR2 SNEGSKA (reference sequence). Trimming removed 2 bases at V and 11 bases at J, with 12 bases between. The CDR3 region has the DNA TGCAGTGCTAGATTTTTTGATCGGGCTTTCTTT. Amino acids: CSARFFDRAFF.

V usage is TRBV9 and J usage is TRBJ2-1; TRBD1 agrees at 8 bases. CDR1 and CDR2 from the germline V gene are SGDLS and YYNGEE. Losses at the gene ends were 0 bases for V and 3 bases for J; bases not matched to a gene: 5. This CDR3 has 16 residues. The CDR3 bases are TGTGCCAGCAGCGTAGGGCAGGGGGCGATCTACAATGAGCAGTTCTTC. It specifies CASSVGQGAIYNEQFF.

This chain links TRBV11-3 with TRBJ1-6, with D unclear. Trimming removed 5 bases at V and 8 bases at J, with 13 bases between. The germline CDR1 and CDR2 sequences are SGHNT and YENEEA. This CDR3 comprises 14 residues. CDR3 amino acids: CASSLRYIYSPLHF. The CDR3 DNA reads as TGTGCCAGCAGCCTAAGGTACATCTATTCACCCCTCCACTTT.

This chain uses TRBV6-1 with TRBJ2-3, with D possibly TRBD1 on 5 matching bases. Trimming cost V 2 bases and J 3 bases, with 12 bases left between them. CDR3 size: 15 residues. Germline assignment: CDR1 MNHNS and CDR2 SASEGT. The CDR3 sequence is CASSERQGKTDTQYF. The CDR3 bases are TGTGCCAGCAGTGAAAGGCAGGGAAAAACAGATACGCAGTATTTT.

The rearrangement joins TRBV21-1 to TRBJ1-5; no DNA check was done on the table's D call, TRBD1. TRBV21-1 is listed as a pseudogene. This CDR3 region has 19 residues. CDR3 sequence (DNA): TGTGCCAGCAGCAAAGGCCCGGGACAGGACTATTATAGCAATCAGCCCCAGCATTTT. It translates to CASSKGPGQDYYSNQPQHF.

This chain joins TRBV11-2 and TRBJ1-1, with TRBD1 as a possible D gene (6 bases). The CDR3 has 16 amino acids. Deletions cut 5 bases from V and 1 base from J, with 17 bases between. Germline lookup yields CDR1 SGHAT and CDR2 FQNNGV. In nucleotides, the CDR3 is TGTGCCAGCAGCCACAACAACAGGGCATGGAACACTGAAGCTTTCTTT. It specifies CASSHNNRAWNTEAFF.

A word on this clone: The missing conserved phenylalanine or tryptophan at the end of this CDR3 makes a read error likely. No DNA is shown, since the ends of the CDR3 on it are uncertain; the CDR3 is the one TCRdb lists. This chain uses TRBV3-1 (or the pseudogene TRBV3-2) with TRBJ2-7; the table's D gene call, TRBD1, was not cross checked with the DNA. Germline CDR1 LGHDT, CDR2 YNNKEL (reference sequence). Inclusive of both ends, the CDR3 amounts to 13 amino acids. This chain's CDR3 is CASSQVGEGAMAI.

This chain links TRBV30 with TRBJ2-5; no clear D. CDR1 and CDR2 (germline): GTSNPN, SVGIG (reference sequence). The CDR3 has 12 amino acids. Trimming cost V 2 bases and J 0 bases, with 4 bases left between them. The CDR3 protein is CAWSLNQETQYF. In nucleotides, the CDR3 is TGTGCCTGGAGTCTAAACCAAGAGACCCAGTACTTC. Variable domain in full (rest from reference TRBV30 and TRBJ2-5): SQTIHQWPATLVQPVGSPLSLECTVEGTSNPNLYWYRQAAGRGLQLLFYSVGIGQISSEVPQNLSASRPQDRQFILSSKKLLLSDSGFYLCAWSLNQETQYFGPGTRLLVL.

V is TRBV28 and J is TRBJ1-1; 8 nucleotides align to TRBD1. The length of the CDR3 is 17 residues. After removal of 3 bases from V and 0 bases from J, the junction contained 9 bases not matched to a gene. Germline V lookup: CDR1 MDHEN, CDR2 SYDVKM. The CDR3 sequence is CASSFGPDREVNTEAFF. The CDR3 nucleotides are TGTGCCAGCAGTTTCGGCCCGGACAGGGAGGTGAACACTGAAGCTTTCTTT.

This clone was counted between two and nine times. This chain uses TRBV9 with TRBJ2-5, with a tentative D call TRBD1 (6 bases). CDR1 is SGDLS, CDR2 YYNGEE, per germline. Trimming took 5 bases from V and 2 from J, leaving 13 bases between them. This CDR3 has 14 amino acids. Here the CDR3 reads CASSPTGPQETQYF. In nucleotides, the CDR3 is TGTGCCAGCAGTCCCACAGGGCCGCAAGAGACCCAGTACTTC. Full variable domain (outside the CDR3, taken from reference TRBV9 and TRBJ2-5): DSGVTQTPKHLITATGQRVTLRCSPRSGDLSVYWYQQSLDQGLQFLIQYYNGEERAKGNILERFSAQQFPDLHSELNLSSLELGDSALYFCASSPTGPQETQYFGPGTRLLVL.

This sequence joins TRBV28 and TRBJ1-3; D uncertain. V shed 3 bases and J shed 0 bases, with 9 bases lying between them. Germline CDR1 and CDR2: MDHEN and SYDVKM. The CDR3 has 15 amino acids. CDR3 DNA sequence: TGTGCCAGCAGTTTGGCGAAGAGCTCTGGAAACACCATATATTTT. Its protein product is CASSLAKSSGNTIYF.